The next 19 T cell receptor beta chains were all read from a single sample in a study of blood T cell repertoires in COVID-19 (dated by TCRdb to the early 2020s). The receptor library was made with the immunoSEQ multiplex PCR assay. TCRdb stores this immuneACCESS table with in-frame sequences only. Part of the clones is absent; in the studies checked, under half of the shortfall reflects unresolved V genes, and no reason is known for the rest. The sample table shows about 75,000 clones, and 80% to 90% are seen once. Around 22% of the sample lies in the top ten. The specimen was peripheral blood. Receptors originate from a woman in her forties or fifties with acute or convalescent COVID-19.

This rearrangement joins TRBV4-1 to TRBJ2-3; TRBD1 matches at 10 bases. With V trimmed by 9 bases and J by 4 bases, 10 bases remained unmatched. The CDR3 sequence is 15 residues long. Germline assignment: CDR1 MGHRA and CDR2 YSYEKL. CDR3 sequence reads: CASSMGQGSPDTQYF. CDR3 nucleotides: TGCGCCAGTTCAATGGGACAGGGGTCCCCAGATACGCAGTATTTT.

The chain is built from TRBV9 and TRBJ2-5; TRBD1 agrees at 9 bases. With 2 bases clipped from V and 5 bases from J, the junction kept 4 bases outside the gene matches. Germline CDR1 SGDLS, CDR2 YYNGEE. CDR3 size: 14 residues. The CDR3 here is CASSVGTGRETQYF. The CDR3 nucleotides read TGTGCCAGCAGCGTCGGGACAGGGCGGGAGACCCAGTACTTC.

This chain joins TRBV2 and TRBJ1-2; TRBD1 matches 7 bases. This CDR3 spans 15 amino acids. Germline lookup yields CDR1 SNHLY and CDR2 FYNNEI. The V and J ends lost 2 bases and 9 bases, in that order; junction bases with no gene match: 12. CDR3 protein: CASSETLVQGGRYTF. CDR3 nucleotide sequence: TGTGCCAGCAGTGAAACGCTCGTTCAGGGGGGTCGCTACACCTTC.

This clone has only one observation. J is TRBJ2-5 and V is TRBV15; 8 bases align to TRBD1. With 2 bases clipped from V and 2 bases from J, the junction kept 4 bases outside the gene matches. The length of the CDR3 is 15 residues. Germline V gene data show CDR1 as LNHNV and CDR2 as YYDKDF (reference sequence). The CDR3 sequence: CATSRPTGDQETQYF. The CDR3 DNA follows: TGTGCCACCAGCAGACCGACAGGGGATCAAGAGACCCAGTACTTC.

The chain recombines TRBV18 with TRBJ1-6; TRBD1 aligns across 7 bases. V shed 0 bases, J shed 10 bases, and the junction held 6 bases outside the gene matches. Germline values: CDR1 KGHSH, CDR2 LQKENI. This CDR3 has 15 residues. The CDR3 spells CASSPPDRSWSPLHF. The CDR3 DNA is TGTGCCAGCTCACCACCGGACAGGTCTTGGTCACCCCTCCACTTT.

The J gene is TRBJ2-5, the V gene TRBV7-8, with 9 bases identical to TRBD1. This CDR3 contains 15 residues. V was clipped by 7 bases and J by 1 base; unmatched bases: 7. Germline assignment: CDR1 SGHVS and CDR2 FQNEAQ. The CDR3 DNA reads as TGTGCCAGCACCGGACAGGGGAAGGGCCAAGAGACCCAGTACTTC. Its protein product is CASTGQGKGQETQYF.

The chain employs TRBV5-4 and TRBJ2-1, with D perhaps matching TRBD1 (6 bases). This CDR3 spans 16 amino acids. Per germline, CDR1 SGHNT and CDR2 YYREEE (reference sequence). Between the trimmed V and J ends, which lost 2 bases and 0 bases, there was a span of 12 bases. The CDR3, as DNA: TGTGCCAGCAGCTTCGGAGGACAGAGCTCCTACAATGAGCAGTTCTTC. Residues: CASSFGGQSSYNEQFF.

The rearrangement links TRBV7-8 to TRBJ1-6; TRBD1 aligns across 11 bases. Trimming at V came to 3 bases and at J to 9 bases, leaving 4 bases not matched to a gene. Germline V lookup: CDR1 SGHVS, CDR2 FQNEAQ. CDR3 length: 15 residues. CDR3 nucleotides: TGTGCCAGCAGCTTGGGGACAGGGGGTTTTTCACCCCTCCACTTT. Translating gives CASSLGTGGFSPLHF.

The V and J genes are TRBV3-1 (or the pseudogene TRBV3-2) and TRBJ2-2; D may be TRBD2 (7 bases). The CDR3 is 18 amino acids. Germline CDR1 and CDR2: LGHDT and YNNKEL (reference sequence). Trimming left V 7 bases short and J 0 bases short, with 21 bases between. CDR3 in amino acids: CASTRGLRGITNTGELFF. In DNA form, the CDR3 reads TGTGCCAGCACCAGGGGTTTGCGGGGGATTACGAACACCGGGGAGCTGTTTTTT.

The genes are TRBV6-5 and TRBJ1-1; 8 nucleotides align to TRBD1. This CDR3 spans 14 amino acids. Germline values: CDR1 MNHEY, CDR2 SVGAGI. The ends lost 0 bases at V and 6 bases at J; junction bases unmatched: 3. CDR3 sequence reads: CASSYSGTGPEAFF. The CDR3 nucleotides are TGTGCCAGCAGTTACTCCGGGACAGGACCTGAAGCTTTCTTT.

The chain is built from TRBV15 and TRBJ2-3, with TRBD2 identical over 14 bases. The germline gives CDR1 LNHNV, CDR2 YYDKDF (reference sequence). The CDR3 has 16 residues. After removal of 3 bases from V and 2 bases from J, the junction contained 1 base not matched to a gene. CDR3 protein: CATSRTSGGATDTQYF. The CDR3 coding sequence is TGTGCCACCAGCAGGACTAGCGGGGGGGCCACAGATACGCAGTATTTT.

Only a few counts were recorded for this clone. The CDR3 DNA sequence: TGTGCCAGCAGCGTAGAAGGGCAGGGGGCAGGCACCGGGGAGCTGTTTTTT. This gives the protein CASSVEGQGAGTGELFF. The genes are TRBV9 and TRBJ2-2, with TRBD1 matching over 8 bases. Germline V gene lookup returns CDR1 SGDLS and CDR2 YYNGEE. CDR3 size: 17 residues. J lost 4 bases, V lost 0 bases, and 8 bases had no gene match. Drawing the rest from reference TRBV9 and TRBJ2-2, the complete variable domain is DSGVTQTPKHLITATGQRVTLRCSPRSGDLSVYWYQQSLDQGLQFLIQYYNGEERAKGNILERFSAQQFPDLHSELNLSSLELGDSALYFCASSVEGQGAGTGELFFGEGSRLTVL.

The chain joins TRBV19 to TRBJ2-7, with no clear D. This CDR3 contains 14 residues. The V and J ends lost 10 bases and 0 bases respectively, with 16 bases between them. Germline values: CDR1 LNHDA, CDR2 SQIVND (reference sequence). CDR3 DNA sequence: TGTGCCACCTCACAGTCCACGAGCTCCTACGAGCAGTACTTC. As protein: CATSQSTSSYEQYF.

The V call is TRBV11-2, the J call TRBJ2-3; TRBD2 might be the D (6 bases). The germline V gene encodes CDR1 SGHAT and CDR2 FQNNGV. This CDR3 region has 15 residues. Deletions cut 1 base from V and 3 bases from J, with 11 bases between. CDR3 DNA: TGTGCCAGCAGCTTAGCGGGAGTTTGGACAGATACGCAGTATTTT. Amino acid sequence: CASSLAGVWTDTQYF.

This clone occurred once. The rearrangement uses TRBV6-6 and TRBJ2-7; weak D call: TRBD1 (6 bases). The ends were cut back, 6 bases at V and 9 bases at J, with 15 bases in the middle. The CDR3 consists of 12 residues. The germline V gene has CDR1 MNHNY and CDR2 SVGAGI (reference sequence). The CDR3: CASRTSQGRQYF. The DNA for the CDR3 is TGTGCCAGCAGAACCTCTCAGGGGAGGCAGTACTTC.

This clone has just a few counts. The chain recombines TRBV13 with TRBJ1-4; 10 nucleotides line up with TRBD1. V was pared by 5 bases and J by 7 bases, with 10 bases of the junction left unmatched. The CDR3 totals 16 residues. Germline values: CDR1 PRHDT, CDR2 FYEKMQ (reference sequence). The CDR3 reads CASSPTTGQGSEKLFF. The CDR3 DNA reads TGTGCCAGCAGCCCAACGACGGGACAGGGGAGTGAAAAACTGTTTTTT.

The chain is built from TRBV11-2 and TRBJ2-3; 9 nucleotides align to TRBD2. The CDR3 runs to 17 residues. V shed 1 base and J 1 base; nucleotides not matched to a gene: 6. Germline V gives CDR1 SGHAT, CDR2 FQNNGV. The CDR3 loop reads CASSLVGGRAGTDTQYF. In DNA, the CDR3 is TGTGCCAGCAGCTTAGTCGGCGGGAGGGCCGGCACAGATACGCAGTATTTT.

The chain couples TRBV10-3 to TRBJ1-1; D is possibly TRBD1 (5 bases). Trimming removed 4 bases from V and 10 bases from J, with 16 bases in between. The CDR3 extends over 13 amino acids. CDR1 ENHRY and CDR2 SYGVKD come from the germline V gene. CDR3 residues: CAISAAGFDGAFF. CDR3 coding DNA: TGTGCCATCAGTGCAGCAGGGTTTGATGGAGCTTTCTTT.

This chain links TRBV2 with TRBJ2-5; 8 positions agree with TRBD2. The V segment lost 2 bases and the J segment 7 bases; nucleotides outside the gene matches: 9. Per the germline V gene, CDR1 is SNHLY and CDR2 is FYNNEI. This CDR3 contains 15 residues. DNA of the CDR3: TGTGCCAGCAGTGAATATAGCGGGGCCGTGGGGACCCAGTACTTC. Translated, it gives CASSEYSGAVGTQYF.